This T cell receptor (beta chain) was retrieved from a study of blood T cells in healthy people across ages. There are 14 residues in the CDR3. V shed 1 base and J shed 5 bases, with 8 bases lying between them. Using a J-beta primer mix together with a sample-barcoded 5' primer, a second PCR was run for roughly 7 to 11 cycles. Every sample produced at least 3 million CDR3-containing paired-end reads. TCRdb independently ran MiXCR on the 5' RACE reads; one entry per CDR3 protein. The table has roughly 1,700,000 distinct CDR3 sequences, roughly 27% seen once. Each sample provided at least 6 micrograms of extracted total RNA. General study points: Considered underestimates were the diversity estimates obtained from one million T cells.

Comment on this clonotype: Its antigen is currently unknown.

This receptor was taken from a woman aged 25 to 45 in good health. Sequenced sample: blood. The V and J genes are TRBV12-3 or TRBV12-4 and TRBJ1-4; D may be TRBD1 (5 bases). The CDR3 nucleotides read TGTGCCAGCAGTTTAGGGACACCGAATGAAAAACTGTTTTTT. Amino acid sequence: CASSLGTPNEKLFF.